Shown below are 16 T cell receptor beta chains from a single sample sequenced in a study of T cell responses to AZD1222 COVID-19 vaccine. Profiled with immunoSEQ multiplex PCR; TCRdb holds only in-frame clones, not every one. The data show about 79,000 clones, over 75% seen once. Source: peripheral blood, taken on day 0 of AZD1222 vaccination. The receptors originated from an adult in good health.

The chain employs TRBV6-1 and TRBJ1-6; tentative D call: TRBD1 (6 bases). The CDR3 consists of 15 residues. Trimming shortened V by 3 bases and J by 8 bases, and 14 bases separated the two germline ends. From germline, CDR1 is MNHNS and CDR2 SASEGT. CDR3 loop: CASSEGAGNYSPLHF. The CDR3 DNA is TGTGCCAGCAGTGAGGGGGCAGGGAATTATTCACCCCTCCACTTT.

This chain connects TRBV10-2 to TRBJ1-3; D not resolved. Deletions cut 1 base from V and 0 bases from J, with 4 bases between. This CDR3 is built from 14 residues. Germline V gene data show CDR1 as WSHSY and CDR2 as SAAADI. This chain's CDR3 is CASSELGSGNTIYF. DNA for the CDR3: TGCGCCAGCAGTGAGTTAGGCTCTGGAAACACCATATATTTT.

The V and J genes are TRBV6-5 and TRBJ1-2; no firm D call. Trimming took 7 bases from V and 4 from J, leaving 10 bases between them. The CDR3 has 12 amino acids. In germline, CDR1 is MNHEY, CDR2 SVGAGI. The CDR3 DNA is TGTGCCAGCATGGAGGGAGGCTATGGCTACACCTTC. Amino acids: CASMEGGYGYTF.

In DNA, the CDR3 is TGTGCCAGCAGTCCCGGGGGGGCAACGAACACTGAAGCTTTCTTT. It is translated as CASSPGGATNTEAFF. This chain joins TRBV28 and TRBJ1-1; D might be TRBD1 (6 bases). Deletions cut 5 bases from V and 1 base from J, with 14 bases between. This CDR3 comprises 15 residues. Germline-derived CDR1 and CDR2 are MDHEN and SYDVKM.

The rearrangement links TRBV2 to TRBJ2-1; D unclear. Germline CDR1 SNHLY, CDR2 FYNNEI. Deletions cut 2 bases from V and 7 bases from J, with 12 bases between. CDR3 size: 14 residues. The chain's CDR3 is CASSETPAVNEQFF. CDR3 nucleotides: TGTGCCAGCAGTGAAACCCCAGCTGTTAATGAGCAGTTCTTC.

There are a few counts of this clone. The chain is built from TRBV28 and TRBJ2-5; D is possibly TRBD2 (5 bases). Germline V gives CDR1 MDHEN, CDR2 SYDVKM. The CDR3 is 16 residues long. Between the trimmed V and J ends, which lost 5 bases and 2 bases, there was a span of 18 bases. CDR3 bases: TGTGCCAGCAGTGGTTTGTGGGAGAAAGGGCAAGAGACCCAGTACTTC. Translating gives CASSGLWEKGQETQYF.

CDR3 coding DNA: TGTGCCAGCAGTCCCAACGGACAGGGGGTCTACACCTTC. The encoded protein is CASSPNGQGVYTF. This chain links TRBV27 with TRBJ1-2; 10 bases match TRBD1. J was trimmed by 10 bases and V by 5 bases; bases with no gene match: 7. The CDR3 consists of 13 residues. Germline loops: CDR1 MNHEY, CDR2 SMNVEV (reference sequence).

This rearrangement joins TRBV7-2 to TRBJ1-2, with no clear D. V shed 2 bases and J shed 8 bases, with 9 bases lying between them. Germline CDR1 reads SGHTA; CDR2 reads FQGNSA. The CDR3 length is 12 residues. The CDR3 DNA reads TGTGCCAGCAGCTTAATGGGAAGCGGCTACACCTTC. This sequence encodes CASSLMGSGYTF.

J is TRBJ2-7 and V is TRBV5-1; 7 positions agree with TRBD1. Germline values: CDR1 SGHRS, CDR2 YFSETQ. V was pared by 4 bases and J by 3 bases, with 10 bases of the junction left unmatched. The CDR3 runs 15 residues. CDR3 amino acids: CASSLRQGTGYEQYF. The DNA for the CDR3 is TGCGCCAGCAGCCTGAGACAGGGTACGGGCTACGAGCAGTACTTC.

This clone appeared a few times. The rearrangement links TRBV3-1 (or the pseudogene TRBV3-2) to TRBJ1-4; no clear D. CDR3 length: 16 residues. Germline lookup yields CDR1 LGHDT and CDR2 YNNKEL (reference sequence). The ends were cut back, 2 bases at V and 4 bases at J, with 14 bases in the middle. The CDR3 loop is CASSQHGLGDNEKLFF. The CDR3 region has the DNA TGTGCCAGCAGCCAACATGGTCTGGGTGATAATGAAAAACTGTTTTTT.

This clone was counted between two and nine times. The chain couples TRBV27 to TRBJ1-2; D remains ambiguous. Germline loops: CDR1 MNHEY, CDR2 SMNVEV (reference sequence). The CDR3 runs 13 residues. V was trimmed by 3 bases and J by 2 bases, leaving 7 bases between them. CDR3 protein: CASSFSNNYGYTF. The CDR3 bases are TGTGCCAGCAGTTTCTCGAACAACTATGGCTACACCTTC.

The gene calls are TRBV21-1 and TRBJ2-3. TRBV21-1 counts as a pseudogene. CDR3 length: 15 residues. The CDR3 DNA sequence: TGTGCCAGCAGCAAAGTTAGTTGGCACCGAGATACGCAGTATTTT. It yields the protein CASSKVSWHRDTQYF.

Worth noting for this clone: A junction boundary mismatches the germline segment, possibly from a read error. This rearrangement joins TRBV6-5 to TRBJ1-2; D is unresolved. In germline, CDR1 is MNHEY, CDR2 SVGAGI. There are 15 residues in the CDR3. Here the CDR3 reads CASSHSTDGLGGYTF. CDR3 in DNA: TGTGCCAGCAGTCACTCGACGGACGGGCTGGGTGGCTACACCTTC.

This chain uses TRBV9 with TRBJ2-3, with a tentative D call TRBD2 (6 bases). From germline, CDR1 is SGDLS and CDR2 YYNGEE. The CDR3 runs to 15 residues. Trimming shortened V by 0 bases and J by 1 base, and 9 bases separated the two germline ends. CDR3 nucleotides: TGTGCCAGCAGCGTAGGTCAGCGGGGCACAGATACGCAGTATTTT. Amino acids: CASSVGQRGTDTQYF.

The V and J genes are TRBV19 and TRBJ2-5; 12 bases are shared with TRBD2. J gave up 2 bases and V 3 bases, and 7 bases lay outside the gene matches. The CDR3 is 17 amino acids. Germline V CDR1 and CDR2: LNHDA, SQIVND (reference sequence). For the CDR3, the DNA is TGTGCCAGTAGTATGGGGGGACTAGCGGGTCCTCAAGAGACCCAGTACTTC. Its protein is CASSMGGLAGPQETQYF. The complete variable domain, with remaining parts taken from reference TRBV19 and TRBJ2-5, reads DGGITQSPKYLFRKEGQNVTLSCEQNLNHDAMYWYRQDPGQGLRLIYYSQIVNDFQKGDIAEGYSVSREKKESFPLTVTSAQKNPTAFYLCASSMGGLAGPQETQYFGPGTRLLVL.

The chain joins TRBV14 to TRBJ2-5, with D uncertain. The CDR3 sequence is 11 residues long. Germline V gene data show CDR1 as SGHDN and CDR2 as FVKESK. V lost 8 bases and J lost 3, with 7 bases in between. DNA for the CDR3: TGTGCCAGCGGGTCGGAAGAGACCCAGTACTTC. It specifies CASGSEETQYF.